This T cell receptor beta chain appears in the sequencing data of a study of beta chain features in type 1 diabetes. Study-wide findings and caveats: Any role of HLA type in TCRB rearrangement remained unresolved here. Patients with type 1 diabetes showed fewer VDJ junction insertions and more deletions. Over-representation of high TCR-expressing cells was a possible consequence of cDNA sequencing. In all four CD4+ subsets, TCRB CDR3 length was significantly, moderately reduced in type 1 diabetes.

Of the isolated RNA, all was reverse transcribed, and so the sequenced material was expressed TCRB transcripts. Mean yield for stem cell-like memory T cell samples was approximately 1 million reads. TCRdb's copy holds only in-frame clones and misses some; the assay was immunoSEQ multiplex PCR. Counted here are around 50,000 clones, roughly 40% occurring once; the ten biggest clones make up about 0.13%. Trimming stripped 3 bases from V and 2 bases from J, with 11 bases between. CDR3 length: 14 residues. The germline CDR1 and CDR2 sequences are LNHDA and SQIVND (reference sequence). This clone occurred a few times. The antigen is undetermined.

This clonotype was obtained from a man aged 25-40 years with type 1 diabetes. This chain joins TRBV19 and TRBJ2-7; tentative D call: TRBD2 (6 bases). Sequences were obtained from stem cell memory CD4+ T cells from blood. Here the CDR3 DNA reads TGTGCCAGTAGTATTGGGACTGAAACCTACGAGCAGTACTTC. Its protein product is CASSIGTETYEQYF. The whole variable domain, filled in from reference TRBV19 and TRBJ2-7, reads DGGITQSPKYLFRKEGQNVTLSCEQNLNHDAMYWYRQDPGQGLRLIYYSQIVNDFQKGDIAEGYSVSREKKESFPLTVTSAQKNPTAFYLCASSIGTETYEQYFGPGTRLTVT.